The 29 T cell receptor beta chains presented below share a single source sample, sequenced in a study of shared clonotypes between healthy human individuals. Repertoires were generated with immunoSEQ multiplex PCR, while TCRdb's copy carries only in-frame clones and drops some. This table has roughly 1,100,000 clones, more than 65% appearing once. The sample taken for sequencing was memory CD4+ T cells sorted from blood. Indicated subset: CD45RA-negative fraction. Receptors originate from a man aged 18 to 29 in good health.

This chain links TRBV5-4 with TRBJ2-7; D is possibly TRBD1 (6 bases). Trimming stripped 4 bases from V and 0 bases from J, with 14 bases between. Germline assignment: CDR1 SGHNT and CDR2 YYREEE (reference sequence). This CDR3 has 15 amino acids. This chain's CDR3 is CASSTQTGSSYEQYF. CDR3 DNA sequence: TGTGCCAGCAGCACACAGACAGGAAGCTCCTACGAGCAGTACTTC. The variable domain in full, with the rest retrieved from reference TRBV5-4 and TRBJ2-7, is ETGVTQSPTHLIKTRGQQVTLRCSSQSGHNTVSWYQQALGQGPQFIFQYYREEENGRGNFPPRFSGLQFPNYSSELNVNALELDDSALYLCASSTQTGSSYEQYFGPGTRLTVT.

The CDR3 reads CASSFRGGRDEKLFF. The CDR3 bases are TGTGCCAGCAGCTTTAGGGGAGGGAGGGACGAAAAACTGTTTTTT. The rearrangement links TRBV11-2 to TRBJ1-4; TRBD1 might be the D (5 bases). The V and J ends lost 3 bases and 8 bases respectively, with 16 bases between them. CDR1 SGHAT and CDR2 FQNNGV come from the germline V gene. This CDR3 is 15 amino acids long.

This chain connects TRBV6-5 to TRBJ2-7; a weak D match, TRBD1 (6 bases). The ends were cut back, 3 bases at V and 6 bases at J, with 15 bases in the middle. The germline CDR1 and CDR2 sequences are MNHEY and SVGAGI. This CDR3 contains 14 residues. The CDR3 coding sequence is TGTGCCAGCAGTTATAATAGGGGGATAGGCGAGCAGTACTTC. Its translation: CASSYNRGIGEQYF.

This CDR3 reads CAWSTGVLTGELFF. For the CDR3, the DNA is TGTGCCTGGTCGACAGGGGTTTTGACCGGGGAGCTGTTTTTT. The chain recombines TRBV30 with TRBJ2-2; TRBD1 aligns across 8 bases. Germline values: CDR1 GTSNPN, CDR2 SVGIG (reference sequence). The V gene end was trimmed by 5 bases and the J gene end by 5 bases; junction bases not matched to a gene: 7. The CDR3 extends over 14 amino acids. The full variable domain, completed using reference TRBV30 and TRBJ2-2, is SQTIHQWPATLVQPVGSPLSLECTVEGTSNPNLYWYRQAAGRGLQLLFYSVGIGQISSEVPQNLSASRPQDRQFILSSKKLLLSDSGFYLCAWSTGVLTGELFFGEGSRLTVL.

This clone has a single count. The chain has TRBV6-4 and TRBJ1-2, with a tentative D call TRBD1 (5 bases). The CDR3 length is 13 residues. The ends were cut back, 5 bases at V and 8 bases at J, with 15 bases in the middle. Germline loops: CDR1 MRHNA, CDR2 SNTAGT. Here the CDR3 reads CASSPDGAGGYTF. For the CDR3, the DNA is TGTGCCAGCAGTCCCGACGGGGCGGGGGGCTACACCTTC.

The chain employs TRBV7-6 and TRBJ2-5; D is perhaps TRBD1 or TRBD2 (5 bases each). This CDR3 has 14 amino acids. V shed 4 bases and J shed 4 bases, with 13 bases lying between them. Per the germline V gene, CDR1 is SGHVS and CDR2 is FNYEAQ. The chain's CDR3 is CASSSQGRRETQYF. The CDR3 region has the DNA TGTGCCAGCAGCTCTCAGGGACGGAGAGAGACCCAGTACTTC.

This clone was seen only once. The chain couples TRBV6-1 to TRBJ1-4; maybe TRBD1 (5 bases). The ends were cut back, 1 base at V and 7 bases at J, with 28 bases in the middle. Germline V lookup: CDR1 MNHNS, CDR2 SASEGT. The CDR3 has 20 residues. CDR3 sequence (DNA): TGTGCCAGCAGTGAAGTTTCGGGGTGGAGGGGTGCAAAGGATAGTGAAAAACTGTTTTTT. Encoded protein: CASSEVSGWRGAKDSEKLFF.

This clone was seen a handful of times. V usage is TRBV28 and J usage is TRBJ2-1, with 12 bases that match TRBD2. Germline loops: CDR1 MDHEN, CDR2 SYDVKM. The V segment lost 7 bases and the J segment 3 bases; nucleotides outside the gene matches: 4. The CDR3 consists of 15 residues. For the CDR3, the DNA is TGTGCCAGCACTAGCGGGGGGGTACACTACAATGAGCAGTTCTTC. The encoded protein is CASTSGGVHYNEQFF.

The chain uses TRBV6-5 and TRBJ1-5; the D is unclear. CDR3 length: 13 residues. V gave up 6 bases and J gave up 0 bases, with 6 bases separating them. Looked up from germline, CDR1 is MNHEY and CDR2 is SVGAGI. Here the CDR3 DNA reads TGTGCCAGCAGGACGGATAGCAATCAGCCCCAGCATTTT. This encodes CASRTDSNQPQHF.

This chain joins TRBV5-1 and TRBJ2-1, with 15 bases aligning to TRBD2. V lost 4 bases to trimming and J lost 7 bases; unmatched junction nucleotides: 12. The germline V gene has CDR1 SGHRS and CDR2 YFSETQ. This CDR3 comprises 18 residues. The CDR3 sequence is CASSKGLAGGRLENEQFF. CDR3 sequence (DNA): TGCGCCAGCAGCAAGGGACTAGCGGGGGGACGTTTAGAAAATGAGCAGTTCTTC.

This chain uses TRBV7-9 with TRBJ1-6; the D gene is possibly TRBD1 (6 bases). V lost 2 bases, J lost 5 bases, and 10 bases lay in between. Looked up from germline, CDR1 is SEHNR and CDR2 is FQNEAQ (reference sequence). There are 15 residues in the CDR3. The CDR3 spells CASSLTGSNNSPLHF. The CDR3 bases are TGTGCCAGCAGCTTAACAGGGTCTAATAATTCACCCCTCCACTTT.

The DNA of the CDR3 is TGTGCCAGCAGTATTCGGCAGGATAATCAGCCCCAGCATTTT. This codes for CASSIRQDNQPQHF. V usage is TRBV28 and J usage is TRBJ1-5, with no clear D. The CDR3 loop spans 14 amino acids. CDR1 is MDHEN, CDR2 SYDVKM, per germline. Deletions cut 5 bases from V and 4 bases from J, with 12 bases between. The entire variable domain, with the rest obtained from reference TRBV28 and TRBJ1-5, is as follows: DVKVTQSSRYLVKRTGEKVFLECVQDMDHENMFWYRQDPGLGLRLIYFSYDVKMKEKGDIPEGYSVSREKKERFSLILESASTNQTSMYLCASSIRQDNQPQHFGDGTRLSIL.

This clone has only a few counts. J is TRBJ1-1 and V is TRBV7-2; D unresolved. This CDR3 contains 13 residues. V was pared by 3 bases and J by 4 bases, with 9 bases between. From germline, CDR1 is SGHTA and CDR2 FQGNSA. Here the CDR3 reads CASSLSDATEAFF. Written as DNA, the CDR3 is TGTGCCAGCAGCTTGTCGGATGCCACTGAAGCTTTCTTT.

The chain has TRBV30 and TRBJ2-3; tentatively, D is TRBD2 (5 bases). Looked up from germline, CDR1 is GTSNPN and CDR2 is SVGIG (reference sequence). The CDR3 is 12 amino acids. Deletions cut 8 bases from V and 9 bases from J, with 18 bases between. CDR3 coding DNA: TGTGCCCGGCTTGGGAGCGCGGGCACGCAGTATTTT. Its translation is CARLGSAGTQYF.

This clone was picked up one time. The V gene is TRBV5-1, the J gene TRBJ1-1; TRBD1 agrees at 7 bases. This CDR3 has 15 residues. With 4 bases clipped from V and 4 bases from J, the junction kept 10 bases outside the gene matches. CDR1 and CDR2 from the germline V gene are SGHRS and YFSETQ. For the CDR3, the DNA is TGCGCCAGCAGCACCACAGGGGTGATGGGCACTGAAGCTTTCTTT. Translated: CASSTTGVMGTEAFF. Based on the CDR3 plus reference TRBV5-1 and TRBJ1-1, the full variable domain is KAGVTQTPRYLIKTRGQQVTLSCSPISGHRSVSWYQQTPGQGLQFLFEYFSETQRNKGNFPGRFSGRQFSNSRSEMNVSTLELGDSALYLCASSTTGVMGTEAFFGQGTRLTVV.

The chain employs TRBV29-1 and TRBJ2-1; the D gene is possibly TRBD1 (6 bases). The CDR3 has 13 residues. Germline V gene lookup returns CDR1 SQVTM and CDR2 ANQGSEA. The V end lost 6 bases, the J end lost 0 bases, and 9 bases lay between the germline ends. Here the CDR3 reads CSVDRFSYNEQFF. The CDR3 DNA reads TGCAGCGTCGACAGGTTCTCCTACAATGAGCAGTTCTTC.

The chain is built from TRBV11-2 and TRBJ2-7; D may be TRBD1 or TRBD2 (6 bases each). The CDR3 runs to 15 residues. Germline V gene sequence: CDR1 SGHAT, CDR2 FQNNGV. With 7 bases removed from V and 2 bases from J, the gap between germline ends came to 18 bases. The CDR3 DNA sequence: TGTGCCAGCACCCCGGGGGCCACGGAAACCTACGAGCAGTACTTC. Its translation is CASTPGATETYEQYF.

This clone was found once. This chain connects TRBV29-1 to TRBJ2-5; D may be TRBD1 (6 bases). The germline V gene has CDR1 SQVTM and CDR2 ANQGSEA. The CDR3 contains 11 residues. V was shortened by 5 bases and J by 4 bases, with 8 bases between the two germline ends. The CDR3: CSVLGGETQYF. The DNA of the CDR3 is TGCAGCGTTTTAGGGGGAGAGACCCAGTACTTC.

This clone has just a few counts. The chain joins TRBV10-3 to TRBJ1-2, with D perhaps matching TRBD1 (6 bases). V was cut by 6 bases and J by 2 bases, with 10 bases left in between. CDR1 ENHRY and CDR2 SYGVKD come from the germline V gene. The CDR3 is 13 amino acids. CDR3: CAISRDNNYGYTF. The CDR3 DNA sequence: TGTGCCATCAGCCGGGACAACAACTATGGCTACACCTTC.

Comments on this clone: The germline gene is not matched at one end of the junction; a read error may be the cause. The rearrangement uses TRBV18 and TRBJ2-4; D gene ambiguous. The CDR3 runs to 16 residues. CDR1 is KGHSH, CDR2 LQKENI, per germline. CDR3 region: CASSPPLTVAKNIQYF. CDR3 DNA: TGTGCCAGCTCTCCACCCCTAACCGTAGCCAAAAACATTCAGTACTTC.

The chain has TRBV19 and TRBJ2-5, with 8 bases fitting TRBD1. V lost 7 bases, J lost 1 base, and 8 bases stayed unmatched. Germline V lookup: CDR1 LNHDA, CDR2 SQIVND (reference sequence). CDR3 length: 15 amino acids. This CDR3 reads CASTRQGSSQETQYF. The CDR3 DNA reads as TGTGCCAGTACTCGACAGGGGTCCTCCCAAGAGACCCAGTACTTC.

This clone was seen just once. V usage is TRBV30 and J usage is TRBJ1-1; D is unresolved. The V end lost 0 bases, the J end lost 3 bases, and 14 bases lay between the germline ends. The CDR3 is made up of 15 amino acids. From germline, CDR1 is GTSNPN and CDR2 SVGIG (reference sequence). CDR3 amino acids: CAWSVLGVRYTEAFF. Here the CDR3 DNA reads TGTGCCTGGAGTGTACTCGGTGTAAGGTACACTGAAGCTTTCTTT.

The gene calls are TRBV11-2 and TRBJ1-1, with 9 bases matching TRBD1. CDR3 length: 14 amino acids. Germline CDR1 reads SGHAT; CDR2 reads FQNNGV. J was trimmed by 7 bases and V by 1 base; bases with no gene match: 4. The CDR3 protein is CASSLAQGQGEAFF. The CDR3 nucleotides read TGTGCCAGCAGCTTAGCGCAGGGACAGGGTGAAGCTTTCTTT.

The chain combines TRBV7-2 with TRBJ2-3, with 7 bases identical to TRBD2. The CDR3 length is 17 residues. In germline, CDR1 is SGHTA, CDR2 FQGNSA. The V and J ends lost 4 bases and 2 bases, in that order; junction bases with no gene match: 12. In DNA, the CDR3 is TGTGCCAGCAGCTACACCGGGGCTAGCGGATTCACAGATACGCAGTATTTT. This encodes CASSYTGASGFTDTQYF.

A few counts support this clone. The V call is TRBV6-6, the J call TRBJ1-5; 8 bases line up with TRBD1. Germline V CDR1 and CDR2: MNHNY, SVGAGI (reference sequence). The CDR3 runs 15 residues. The J segment lost 8 bases and the V segment lost 3 bases, leaving 9 bases of the junction unmatched. The CDR3 DNA follows: TGTGCCAGCAGTTATGCTGGACAGGGTATAGAGCCCCAGCATTTT. Its protein is CASSYAGQGIEPQHF.

The rearrangement links TRBV5-1 to TRBJ2-1; TRBD1 matches 7 bases. The CDR3 is made up of 15 amino acids. J gave up 4 bases and V 0 bases, and 4 bases lay outside the gene matches. CDR1 SGHRS and CDR2 YFSETQ come from the germline V gene. The DNA of the CDR3 is TGCGCCAGCAGCTTGGAAGTGACAGGGTACAATGAGCAGTTCTTC. This translates into CASSLEVTGYNEQFF.

The chain couples TRBV28 to TRBJ2-7; D call uncertain. Germline loops: CDR1 MDHEN, CDR2 SYDVKM. V was pared by 7 bases and J by 0 bases, with 7 bases between. This CDR3 is 12 amino acids long. CDR3 region: CASKQNSYEQYF. Here the CDR3 DNA reads TGTGCCAGCAAACAGAACTCCTACGAGCAGTACTTC.

CDR3: CASSQPVPRGQGYYYEQYF. In nucleotides, the CDR3 is TGTGCCAGCAGCCAACCCGTCCCAAGGGGACAGGGGTATTACTACGAGCAGTACTTC. The V gene is TRBV28, the J gene TRBJ2-7; 10 bases match TRBD1. Germline loops: CDR1 MDHEN, CDR2 SYDVKM. The V gene end was trimmed by 6 bases and the J gene end by 3 bases; junction bases not matched to a gene: 20. The CDR3 is made up of 19 amino acids.

The chain joins TRBV1 to TRBJ2-1; the table calls TRBD2, which could not be checked here. TRBV1 is a pseudogene locus. The CDR3 loop spans 18 amino acids. As DNA, the CDR3 is TGCACCAGCAGCCAGCCTAGATGGACTAGCGGAGATTACAATGAGCAGTTCTTC. Its translation is CTSSQPRWTSGDYNEQFF.